This T cell receptor beta chain was recorded in a study of blood T cells in healthy people across ages. Study-wide results and limits: Higher naive T cell percentage went strongly together with higher TCR beta diversity.

The V gene's germline CDR1 is MNHEY and CDR2 SVGEGT. V dropped 6 bases and J dropped 4 bases, with 13 bases sitting between them. There are 14 residues in the CDR3. A second roughly 6 to 11 cycle PCR used barcoded and J-beta primers. TCRdb independently ran MiXCR on the 5' RACE reads; one entry per CDR3 protein. The sample contains under 1,000,000 distinct CDR3 sequences, about 46% of which appear only once. All donors came from Russia, were Caucasian and healthy, and spanned ages about 6 to 100. Each donor's blood draw was approximately 10 milliliters of peripheral blood. Extraction yielded at least 5.5 micrograms of total RNA per sample. On this clonotype itself: Its antigen is not known.

This chain joins TRBV6-2 or TRBV6-3 and TRBJ1-5, with a possible D match to TRBD1 (5 bases). What was sequenced was blood. This TCR was recovered from a man older than 75 in good health. CDR3 nucleotide sequence: TGTGCCAGCAGATTAGCTGGGGGAAATCAGCCCCAGCATTTT. Translated: CASRLAGGNQPQHF.